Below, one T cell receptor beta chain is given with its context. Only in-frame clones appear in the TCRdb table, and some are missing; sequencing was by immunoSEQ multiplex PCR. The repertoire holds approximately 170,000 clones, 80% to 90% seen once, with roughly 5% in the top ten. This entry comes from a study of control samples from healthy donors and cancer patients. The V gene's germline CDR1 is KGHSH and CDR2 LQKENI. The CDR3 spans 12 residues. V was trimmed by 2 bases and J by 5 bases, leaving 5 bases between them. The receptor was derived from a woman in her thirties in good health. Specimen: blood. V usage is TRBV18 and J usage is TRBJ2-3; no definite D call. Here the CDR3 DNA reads TGTGCCAGCTCACCATCGGGAGATACGCAGTATTTT. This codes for CASSPSGDTQYF.